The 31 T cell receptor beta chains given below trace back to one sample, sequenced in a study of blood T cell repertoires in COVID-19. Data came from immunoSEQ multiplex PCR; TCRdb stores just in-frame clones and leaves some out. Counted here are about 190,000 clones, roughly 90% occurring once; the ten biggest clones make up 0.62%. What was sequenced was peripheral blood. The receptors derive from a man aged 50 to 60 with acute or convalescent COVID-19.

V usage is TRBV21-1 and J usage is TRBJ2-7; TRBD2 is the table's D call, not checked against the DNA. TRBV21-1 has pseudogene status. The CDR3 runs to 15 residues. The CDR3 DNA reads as TGTGCCAGCAGCAAAGGGGGGGGAAACTCCTACGAGCAGTACGTC. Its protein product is CASSKGGGNSYEQYV.

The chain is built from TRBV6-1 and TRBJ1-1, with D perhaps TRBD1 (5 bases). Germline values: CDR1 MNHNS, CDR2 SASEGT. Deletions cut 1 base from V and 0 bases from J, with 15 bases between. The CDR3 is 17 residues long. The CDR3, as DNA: TGTGCCAGCAGTGAAGGGGGGGTGGAGAACATGAACACTGAAGCTTTCTTT. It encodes CASSEGGVENMNTEAFF.

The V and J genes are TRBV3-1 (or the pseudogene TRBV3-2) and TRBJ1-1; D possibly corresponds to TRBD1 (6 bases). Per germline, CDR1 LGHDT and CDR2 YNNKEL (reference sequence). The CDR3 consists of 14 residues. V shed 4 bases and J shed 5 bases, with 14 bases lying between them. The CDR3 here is CASSPHLQGTEAFF. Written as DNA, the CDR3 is TGTGCCAGCAGCCCTCACCTCCAGGGGACTGAAGCTTTCTTT.

The DNA of the CDR3 is TGCGCCAGCAGCCCGAACCCGACAGGGAACACAGATACGCAGTATTTT. Protein: CASSPNPTGNTDTQYF. The V gene is TRBV4-3, the J gene TRBJ2-3; 7 nucleotides match TRBD1. CDR3 size: 16 residues. V shed 4 bases and J 2 bases; nucleotides not matched to a gene: 9. The germline V gene encodes CDR1 LGHNA and CDR2 YSLEER.

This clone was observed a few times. CDR3 nucleotides: TGTGCCAGCAGTTTTACAGGGAGCAATCAGCCCCAGCATTTT. Its translation: CASSFTGSNQPQHF. The V call is TRBV28, the J call TRBJ1-5; TRBD1 might be the D (6 bases). The germline V and J ends were trimmed by 3 bases and 1 base, with 7 bases remaining between them. The germline gives CDR1 MDHEN, CDR2 SYDVKM. CDR3 length: 14 residues.

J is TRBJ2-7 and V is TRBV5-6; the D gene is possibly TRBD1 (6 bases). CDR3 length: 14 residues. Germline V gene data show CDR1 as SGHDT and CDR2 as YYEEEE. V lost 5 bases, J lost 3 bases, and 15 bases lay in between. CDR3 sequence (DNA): TGTGCCAGCAGGGGGTACAGGGAACTCTACGAGCAGTACGTC. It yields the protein CASRGYRELYEQYV.

CDR3 loop: CASSLPGGNSPLHF. DNA of the CDR3: TGTGCCAGCAGCTTGCCCGGGGGTAATTCACCCCTCCACTTT. This chain joins TRBV11-2 and TRBJ1-6; D might be TRBD1 (5 bases). V lost 3 bases and J 6 bases, leaving 9 bases between the germline ends. The CDR3 has 14 residues. In germline, CDR1 is SGHAT, CDR2 FQNNGV.

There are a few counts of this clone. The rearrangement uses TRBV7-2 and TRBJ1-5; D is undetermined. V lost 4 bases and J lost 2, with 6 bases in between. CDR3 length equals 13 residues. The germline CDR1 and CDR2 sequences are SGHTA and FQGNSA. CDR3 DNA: TGTGCCAGCAGCTCCCGGGGCAATCAGCCCCAGCATTTT. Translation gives CASSSRGNQPQHF. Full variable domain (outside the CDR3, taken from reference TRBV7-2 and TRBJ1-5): GAGVSQSPSNKVTEKGKDVELRCDPISGHTALYWYRQSLGQGLEFLIYFQGNSAPDKSGLPSDRFSAERTGGSVSTLTIQRTQQEDSAVYLCASSSRGNQPQHFGDGTRLSIL.

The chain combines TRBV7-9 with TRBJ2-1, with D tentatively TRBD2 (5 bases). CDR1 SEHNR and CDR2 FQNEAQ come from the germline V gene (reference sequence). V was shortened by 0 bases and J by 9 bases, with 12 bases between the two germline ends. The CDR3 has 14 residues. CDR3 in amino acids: CASSLAVLVIEQFF. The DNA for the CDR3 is TGTGCCAGCAGCTTAGCCGTACTAGTTATTGAGCAGTTCTTC.

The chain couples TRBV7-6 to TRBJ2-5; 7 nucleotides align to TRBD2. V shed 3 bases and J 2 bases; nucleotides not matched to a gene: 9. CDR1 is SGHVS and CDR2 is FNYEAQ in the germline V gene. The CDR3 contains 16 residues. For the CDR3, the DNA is TGTGCCAGCAGCTTTCCTCGCACGGGAGGTCAAGAGACCCAGTACTTC. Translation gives CASSFPRTGGQETQYF.

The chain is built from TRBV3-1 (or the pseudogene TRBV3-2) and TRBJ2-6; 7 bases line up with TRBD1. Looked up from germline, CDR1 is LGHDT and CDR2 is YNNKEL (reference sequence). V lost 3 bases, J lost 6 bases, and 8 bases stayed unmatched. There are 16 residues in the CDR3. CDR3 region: CASSQTGFASANVLTF. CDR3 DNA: TGTGCCAGCAGCCAGACAGGGTTTGCTTCGGCCAACGTCCTGACTTTC.

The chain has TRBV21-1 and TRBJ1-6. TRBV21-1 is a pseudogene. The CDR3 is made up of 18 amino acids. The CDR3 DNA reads TGTGCCAGCAGCAAAGGTGAGACGGGGGGCGGATATAATTCACCCCTCCACTTT. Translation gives CASSKGETGGGYNSPLHF.

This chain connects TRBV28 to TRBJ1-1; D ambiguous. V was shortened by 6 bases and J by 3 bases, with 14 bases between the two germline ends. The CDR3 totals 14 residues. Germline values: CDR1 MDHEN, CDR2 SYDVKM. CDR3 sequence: CASSPSQDYTEAFF. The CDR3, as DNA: TGTGCCAGCAGCCCCTCCCAAGACTACACTGAAGCTTTCTTT.

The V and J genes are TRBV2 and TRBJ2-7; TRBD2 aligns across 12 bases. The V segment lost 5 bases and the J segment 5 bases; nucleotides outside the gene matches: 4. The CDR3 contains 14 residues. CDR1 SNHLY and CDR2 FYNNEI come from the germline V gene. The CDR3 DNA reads TGTGCCAGCAGTAGACTAGCGGGAGCGGACGAGCAGTACTTC. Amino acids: CASSRLAGADEQYF.

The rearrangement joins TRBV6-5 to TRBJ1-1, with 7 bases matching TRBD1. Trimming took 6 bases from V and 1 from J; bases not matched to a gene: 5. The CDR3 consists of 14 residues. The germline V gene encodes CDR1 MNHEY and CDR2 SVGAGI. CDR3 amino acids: CASRRQGRNTEAFF. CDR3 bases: TGTGCCAGCAGAAGACAGGGCCGGAACACTGAAGCTTTCTTT.

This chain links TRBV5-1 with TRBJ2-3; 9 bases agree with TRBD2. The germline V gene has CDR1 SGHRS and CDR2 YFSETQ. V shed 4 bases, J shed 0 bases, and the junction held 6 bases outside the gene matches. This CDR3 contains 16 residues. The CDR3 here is CASSPIAGASTDTQYF. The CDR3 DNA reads TGCGCCAGCAGCCCGATAGCGGGGGCGAGCACAGATACGCAGTATTTT.

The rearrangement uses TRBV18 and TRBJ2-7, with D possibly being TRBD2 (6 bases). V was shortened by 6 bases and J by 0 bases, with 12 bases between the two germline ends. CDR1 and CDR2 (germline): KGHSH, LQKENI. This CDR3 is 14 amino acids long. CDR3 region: CASSPSVSSYEQYF. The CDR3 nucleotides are TGTGCCAGCTCCCCTAGCGTGAGCTCCTACGAGCAGTACTTC. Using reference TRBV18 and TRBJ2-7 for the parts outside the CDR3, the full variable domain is NAGVMQNPRHLVRRRGQEARLRCSPMKGHSHVYWYRQLPEEGLKFMVYLQKENIIDESGMPKERFSAEFPKEGPSILRIQQVVRGDSAAYFCASSPSVSSYEQYFGPGTRLTVT.

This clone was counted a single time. The CDR3 reads CASSLGLAGHVETQYF. The DNA of the CDR3 is TGTGCCAGCAGCTTAGGACTAGCGGGACACGTGGAGACCCAGTACTTC. The chain employs TRBV7-2 and TRBJ2-5; 11 bases align to TRBD2. Per the germline V gene, CDR1 is SGHTA and CDR2 is FQGNSA. The CDR3 spans 16 residues. V lost 1 base to trimming and J lost 5 bases; unmatched junction nucleotides: 6.

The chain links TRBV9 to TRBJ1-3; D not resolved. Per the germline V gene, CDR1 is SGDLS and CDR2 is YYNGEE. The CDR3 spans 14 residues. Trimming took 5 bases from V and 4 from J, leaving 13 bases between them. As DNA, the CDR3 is TGTGCCAGCAGTACCGGACTCTGGGGAAACACCATATATTTT. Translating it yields CASSTGLWGNTIYF.

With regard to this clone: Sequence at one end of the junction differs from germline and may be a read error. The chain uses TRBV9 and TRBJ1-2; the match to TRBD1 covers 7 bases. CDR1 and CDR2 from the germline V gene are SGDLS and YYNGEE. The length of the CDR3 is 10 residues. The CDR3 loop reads CASSPGTDSF. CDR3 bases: TGTGCCAGCAGCCCGGGGACAGACTCATTC.

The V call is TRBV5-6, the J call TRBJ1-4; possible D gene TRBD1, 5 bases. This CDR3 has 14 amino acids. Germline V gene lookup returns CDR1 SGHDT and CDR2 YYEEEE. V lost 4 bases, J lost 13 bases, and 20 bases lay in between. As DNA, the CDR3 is TGTGCCAGCAGCCGCGCGGGGGTTGTAGGTGCACTGTTTTTT. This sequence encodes CASSRAGVVGALFF.

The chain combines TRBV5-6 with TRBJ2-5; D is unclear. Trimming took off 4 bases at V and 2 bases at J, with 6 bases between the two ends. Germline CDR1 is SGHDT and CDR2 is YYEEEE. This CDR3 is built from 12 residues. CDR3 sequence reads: CASSLQQETQYF. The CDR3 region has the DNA TGTGCCAGCAGCCTACAGCAAGAGACCCAGTACTTC.

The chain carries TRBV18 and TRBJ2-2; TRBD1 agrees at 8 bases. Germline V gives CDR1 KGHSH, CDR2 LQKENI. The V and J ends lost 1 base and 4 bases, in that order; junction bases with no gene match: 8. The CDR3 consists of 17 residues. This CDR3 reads CASSPQTTGEGTGELFF. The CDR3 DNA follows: TGTGCCAGCTCACCACAAACGACAGGGGAAGGCACCGGGGAGCTGTTTTTT.

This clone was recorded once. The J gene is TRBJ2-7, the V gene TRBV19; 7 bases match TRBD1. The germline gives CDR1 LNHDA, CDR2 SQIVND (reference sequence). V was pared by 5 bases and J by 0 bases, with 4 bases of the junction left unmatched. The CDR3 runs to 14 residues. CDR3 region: CASSLTGTSYEQYF. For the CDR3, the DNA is TGTGCCAGTAGTTTGACAGGGACCTCCTACGAGCAGTACTTC.

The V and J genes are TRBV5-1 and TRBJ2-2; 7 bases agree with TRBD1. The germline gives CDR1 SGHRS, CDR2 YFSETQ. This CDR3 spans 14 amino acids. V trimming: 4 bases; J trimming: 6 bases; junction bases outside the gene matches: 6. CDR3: CASSQTGRAGELFF. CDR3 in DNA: TGCGCCAGCAGCCAGACAGGGCGGGCCGGGGAGCTGTTTTTT.

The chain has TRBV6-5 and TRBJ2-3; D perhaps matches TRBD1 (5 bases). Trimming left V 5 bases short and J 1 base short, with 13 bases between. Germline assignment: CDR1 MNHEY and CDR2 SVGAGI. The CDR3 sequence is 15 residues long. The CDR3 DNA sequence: TGTGCCAGCAGTCCCCAGGGCCAACGCACAGATACGCAGTATTTT. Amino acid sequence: CASSPQGQRTDTQYF.

Here the CDR3 reads CASSQDQGSFADTQYF. CDR3 DNA sequence: TGTGCCAGCAGCCAAGACCAGGGATCATTTGCAGATACGCAGTATTTT. The chain recombines TRBV3-1 (or the pseudogene TRBV3-2) with TRBJ2-3, with D tentatively TRBD1 (5 bases). Trimming cost V 0 bases and J 4 bases, with 14 bases left between them. Germline lookup yields CDR1 LGHDT and CDR2 YNNKEL (reference sequence). The CDR3 has 16 residues.

CDR3 residues: CASSLTGQGASVAGNTIYF. The CDR3, as DNA: TGTGCCAGCTCACTGACTGGACAGGGGGCTTCTGTTGCTGGAAACACCATATATTTT. The chain joins TRBV18 to TRBJ1-3; 11 positions agree with TRBD1. The CDR3 loop spans 19 amino acids. CDR1 and CDR2 (germline): KGHSH, LQKENI. J gave up 2 bases and V 4 bases, and 13 bases lay outside the gene matches.

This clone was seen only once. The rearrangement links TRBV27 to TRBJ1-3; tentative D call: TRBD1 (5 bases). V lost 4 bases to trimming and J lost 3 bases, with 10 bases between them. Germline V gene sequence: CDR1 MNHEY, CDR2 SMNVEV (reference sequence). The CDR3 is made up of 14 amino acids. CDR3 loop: CASSSTAFGNTIYF. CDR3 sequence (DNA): TGTGCCAGCAGTTCGACAGCATTTGGAAACACCATATATTTT.

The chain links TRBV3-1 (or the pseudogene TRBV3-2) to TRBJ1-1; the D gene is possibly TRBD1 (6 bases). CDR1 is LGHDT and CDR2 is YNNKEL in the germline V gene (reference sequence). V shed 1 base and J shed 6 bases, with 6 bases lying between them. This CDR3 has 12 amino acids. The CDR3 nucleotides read TGTGCCAGCAGCCAAGCAGGGGCTGAAGCTTTCTTT. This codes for CASSQAGAEAFF.

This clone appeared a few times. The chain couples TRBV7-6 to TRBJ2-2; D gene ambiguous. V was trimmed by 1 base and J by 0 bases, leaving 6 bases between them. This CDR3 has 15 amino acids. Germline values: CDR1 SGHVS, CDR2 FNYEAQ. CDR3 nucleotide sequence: TGTGCCAGCAGCTTAGTAAATGCGAACACCGGGGAGCTGTTTTTT. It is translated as CASSLVNANTGELFF.